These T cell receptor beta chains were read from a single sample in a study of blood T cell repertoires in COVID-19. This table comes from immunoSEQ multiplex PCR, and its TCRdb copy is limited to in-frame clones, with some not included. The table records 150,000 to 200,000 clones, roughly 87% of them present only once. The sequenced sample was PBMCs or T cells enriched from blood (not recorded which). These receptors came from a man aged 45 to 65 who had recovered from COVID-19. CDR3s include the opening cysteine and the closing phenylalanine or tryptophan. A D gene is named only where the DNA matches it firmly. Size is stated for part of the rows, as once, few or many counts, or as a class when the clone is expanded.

CDR3aa: CASSLARAGGAYNEQFF
CDR3nt: TGCGCCAGCAGCTTGGCCAGGGCGGGAGGGGCCTACAATGAGCAGTTCTTC
abundance: NA
d_gene: TRBD2
j_gene: TRBJ2-1
len: 17
v_gene: TRBV5-1

CDR3aa: CASSETSGSPLHF
CDR3nt: TGTGCCAGCAGCGAAACAAGTGGTTCACCCCTCCACTTT
abundance: NA
d_gene: NA
j_gene: TRBJ1-6
len: 13
v_gene: TRBV9

CDR3aa: CASRGQVLNEQYF
CDR3nt: TGTGCCAGCAGGGGACAGGTTCTCAACGAGCAGTACTTC
abundance: few
d_gene: TRBD1
j_gene: TRBJ2-7
len: 13
v_gene: TRBV25-1

CDR3aa: CASSLAQTSGSSYEQYF
CDR3nt: TGCGCCAGCAGCTTAGCCCAGACTAGCGGGAGCTCCTACGAGCAGTACTTC
abundance: NA
d_gene: TRBD2
j_gene: TRBJ2-7
len: 17
v_gene: TRBV5-1

CDR3aa: CASSYSLGNTIYF
CDR3nt: TGTGCCAGCAGTTACAGCCTTGGAAACACCATATATTTT
abundance: NA
d_gene: NA
j_gene: TRBJ1-3
len: 13
v_gene: TRBV6-5

CDR3aa: CASSLRGGLDSPLHF
CDR3nt: TGCGCCAGCAGCTTGAGGGGGGGATTAGATTCACCCCTCCACTTT
abundance: NA
d_gene: NA
j_gene: TRBJ1-6
len: 15
v_gene: TRBV5-1

CDR3aa: CASRDPGTRNEKLFF
CDR3nt: TGTGCCAGCCGAGACCCCGGGACACGGAATGAAAAACTGTTTTTT
abundance: few
d_gene: NA
j_gene: TRBJ1-4
len: 15
v_gene: TRBV6-5

CDR3aa: CASSESVNTEAFF
CDR3nt: TGTGCCAGCAGTGAATCTGTGAACACTGAAGCTTTCTTT
abundance: NA
d_gene: NA
j_gene: TRBJ1-1
len: 13
v_gene: TRBV25-1

CDR3aa: CASSPGTANQETQYF
CDR3nt: TGTGCCAGCAGCCCCGGGACAGCCAACCAAGAGACCCAGTACTTC
abundance: NA
d_gene: TRBD1
j_gene: TRBJ2-5
len: 15
v_gene: TRBV7-9

CDR3aa: CASSRDRIREQYF
CDR3nt: TGTGCCAGCAGTCGGGACAGAATCCGCGAGCAGTACTTC
abundance: NA
d_gene: TRBD1
j_gene: TRBJ2-7
len: 13
v_gene: TRBV2

CDR3aa: CASSFRGKGLDTQYF
CDR3nt: TGTGCCAGCAGCTTCAGGGGAAAGGGATTAGATACGCAGTATTTT
abundance: NA
d_gene: NA
j_gene: TRBJ2-3
len: 15
v_gene: TRBV7-9

CDR3aa: CASSLLGQGLAKNIQYF
CDR3nt: TGTGCCAGCAGCTTATTGGGACAGGGTCTAGCCAAAAACATTCAGTACTTC
abundance: NA
d_gene: TRBD1
j_gene: TRBJ2-4
len: 17
v_gene: TRBV7-9

CDR3aa: CASSHGTPTGELFF
CDR3nt: TGTGCCAGCAGCCACGGGACACCAACCGGGGAGCTGTTTTTT
abundance: NA
d_gene: NA
j_gene: TRBJ2-2
len: 14
v_gene: TRBV7-8

CDR3aa: CASRARTGGFETQYF
CDR3nt: TGTGCCAGCAGAGCACGGACAGGGGGCTTCGAGACCCAGTACTTC
abundance: NA
d_gene: TRBD1
j_gene: TRBJ2-5
len: 15
v_gene: TRBV2

CDR3aa: CASSQGTGGVFNYGYTF
CDR3nt: TGTGCCAGCAGCCAAGGCACAGGGGGCGTTTTTAACTATGGCTACACCTTC
abundance: NA
d_gene: TRBD1
j_gene: TRBJ1-2
len: 17
v_gene: TRBV3-1/TRBV3-2

CDR3aa: CASRLAGGPGEQFF
CDR3nt: TGTGCCAGCCGGCTAGCGGGAGGGCCTGGTGAGCAGTTCTTC
abundance: once
d_gene: TRBD2
j_gene: TRBJ2-1
len: 14
v_gene: TRBV7-3

CDR3aa: CASGEGGSGANVLTF
CDR3nt: TGTGCCAGTGGCGAGGGTGGCTCTGGGGCCAACGTCCTGACTTTC
abundance: NA
d_gene: NA
j_gene: TRBJ2-6
len: 15
v_gene: TRBV19

CDR3aa: CASSLGGGGVTEAFF
CDR3nt: TGTGCCAGCAGCTTGGGGGGAGGGGGGGTCACTGAAGCTTTCTTT
abundance: NA
d_gene: NA
j_gene: TRBJ1-1
len: 15
v_gene: TRBV5-4

CDR3aa: CAISEEAGWVPEAFF
CDR3nt: TGTGCCATCAGTGAAGAGGCAGGGTGGGTCCCTGAAGCTTTCTTT
abundance: few
d_gene: NA
j_gene: TRBJ1-1
len: 15
v_gene: TRBV10-3

CDR3aa: CASSLAGGNYGYTF
CDR3nt: TGTGCCAGCAGCTTGGCGGGGGGGAACTATGGCTACACCTTC
abundance: NA
d_gene: NA
j_gene: TRBJ1-2
len: 14
v_gene: TRBV5-6

CDR3aa: CASSDGENTEAFF
CDR3nt: TGTGCCAGCAGTGACGGGGAGAACACTGAAGCTTTCTTT
abundance: NA
d_gene: NA
j_gene: TRBJ1-1
len: 13
v_gene: TRBV2

CDR3aa: CASSFAGRGNYGYTF
CDR3nt: TGCGCCAGCAGCTTTGCAGGGAGGGGTAACTATGGCTACACCTTC
abundance: NA
d_gene: NA
j_gene: TRBJ1-2
len: 15
v_gene: TRBV5-1

CDR3aa: CASSQEGGREQFF
CDR3nt: TGTGCCAGCAGCCAAGAAGGCGGGAGGGAGCAGTTCTTC
abundance: NA
d_gene: TRBD2
j_gene: TRBJ2-1
len: 13
v_gene: TRBV14

CDR3aa: CASSRYSRTSGKSSYNEQFF
CDR3nt: TGTGCCAGCAGCAGGTATTCGCGGACTAGCGGAAAGAGCTCCTACAATGAGCAGTTCTTC
abundance: few
d_gene: TRBD2
j_gene: TRBJ2-1
len: 20
v_gene: TRBV13